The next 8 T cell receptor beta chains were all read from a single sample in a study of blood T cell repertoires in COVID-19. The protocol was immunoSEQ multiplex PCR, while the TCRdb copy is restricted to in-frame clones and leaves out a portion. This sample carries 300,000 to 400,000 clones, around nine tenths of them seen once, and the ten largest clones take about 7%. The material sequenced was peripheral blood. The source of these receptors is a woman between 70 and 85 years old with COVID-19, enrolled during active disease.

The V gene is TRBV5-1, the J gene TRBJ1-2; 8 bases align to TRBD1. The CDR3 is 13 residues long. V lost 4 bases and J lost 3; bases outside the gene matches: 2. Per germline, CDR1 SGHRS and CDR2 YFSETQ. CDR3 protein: CASSQDRDYGYTF. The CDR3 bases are TGCGCCAGCAGCCAGGACAGGGACTATGGCTACACCTTC. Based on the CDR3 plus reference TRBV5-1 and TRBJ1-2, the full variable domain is KAGVTQTPRYLIKTRGQQVTLSCSPISGHRSVSWYQQTPGQGLQFLFEYFSETQRNKGNFPGRFSGRQFSNSRSEMNVSTLELGDSALYLCASSQDRDYGYTFGSGTRLTVV.

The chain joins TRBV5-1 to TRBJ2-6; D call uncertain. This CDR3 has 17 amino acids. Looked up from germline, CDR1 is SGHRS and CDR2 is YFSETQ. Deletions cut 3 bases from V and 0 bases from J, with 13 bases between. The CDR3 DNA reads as TGCGCCAGCAGCTCTAACACCCGGAGCTCTGGGGCCAACGTCCTGACTTTC. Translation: CASSSNTRSSGANVLTF.

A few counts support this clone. CDR3 DNA sequence: TGTGCCTGGAGTAAGGGAGGACACCTTCCGGGAGTAACTAATGAAAAACTGTTTTTT. Its protein is CAWSKGGHLPGVTNEKLFF. V usage is TRBV30 and J usage is TRBJ1-4, with D perhaps matching TRBD1 (5 bases). Germline assignment: CDR1 GTSNPN and CDR2 SVGIG (reference sequence). This CDR3 is built from 19 residues. Trimming removed 2 bases at V and 1 base at J, with 23 bases between.

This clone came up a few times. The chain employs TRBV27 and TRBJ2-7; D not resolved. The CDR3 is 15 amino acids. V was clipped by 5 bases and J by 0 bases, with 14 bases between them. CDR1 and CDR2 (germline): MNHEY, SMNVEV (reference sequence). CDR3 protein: CASSPVEKSSYEQYF. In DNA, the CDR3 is TGTGCCAGCAGTCCCGTAGAAAAGAGCTCCTACGAGCAGTACTTC.

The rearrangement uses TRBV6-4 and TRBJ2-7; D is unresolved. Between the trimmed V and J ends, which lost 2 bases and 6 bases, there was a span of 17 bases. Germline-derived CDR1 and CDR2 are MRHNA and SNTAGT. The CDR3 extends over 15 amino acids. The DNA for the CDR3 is TGTGCCAGCAGTGACGAGGTAACCCATTTAGGCGAGCAGTACTTC. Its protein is CASSDEVTHLGEQYF.

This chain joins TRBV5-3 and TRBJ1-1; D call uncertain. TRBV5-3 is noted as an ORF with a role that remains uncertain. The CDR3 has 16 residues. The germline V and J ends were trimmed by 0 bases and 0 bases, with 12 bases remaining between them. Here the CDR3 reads CARSLGVTEMNTEAFF. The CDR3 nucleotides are TGTGCCAGAAGCTTGGGTGTGACGGAGATGAACACTGAAGCTTTCTTT.

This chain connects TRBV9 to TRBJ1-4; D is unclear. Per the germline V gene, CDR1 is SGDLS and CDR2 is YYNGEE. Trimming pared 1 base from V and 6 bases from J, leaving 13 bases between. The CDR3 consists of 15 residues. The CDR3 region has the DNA TGTGCCAGCAGCGTACTTAACATTGTGGATGAAAAACTGTTTTTT. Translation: CASSVLNIVDEKLFF.

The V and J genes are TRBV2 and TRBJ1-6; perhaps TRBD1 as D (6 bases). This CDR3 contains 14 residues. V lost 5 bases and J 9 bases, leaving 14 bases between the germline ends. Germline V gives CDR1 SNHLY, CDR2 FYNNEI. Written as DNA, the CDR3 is TGTGCCAGCAGTAGCGCGCAGGGGAGTTCACCCCTCCACTTT. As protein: CASSSAQGSSPLHF.